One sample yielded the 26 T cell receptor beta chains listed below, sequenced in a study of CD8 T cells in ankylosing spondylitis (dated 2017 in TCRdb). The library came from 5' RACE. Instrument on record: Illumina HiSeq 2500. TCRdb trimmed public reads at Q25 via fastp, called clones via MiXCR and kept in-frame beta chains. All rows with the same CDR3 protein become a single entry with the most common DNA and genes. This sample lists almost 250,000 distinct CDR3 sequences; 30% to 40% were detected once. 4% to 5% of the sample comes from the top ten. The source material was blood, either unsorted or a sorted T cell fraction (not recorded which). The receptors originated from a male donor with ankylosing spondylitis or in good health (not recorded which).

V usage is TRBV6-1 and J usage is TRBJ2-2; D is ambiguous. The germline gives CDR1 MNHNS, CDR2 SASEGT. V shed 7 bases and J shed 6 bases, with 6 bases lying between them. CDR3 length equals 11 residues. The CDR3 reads CASIGAGELFF. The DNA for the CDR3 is TGTGCCAGCATTGGGGCCGGGGAGCTGTTTTTT.

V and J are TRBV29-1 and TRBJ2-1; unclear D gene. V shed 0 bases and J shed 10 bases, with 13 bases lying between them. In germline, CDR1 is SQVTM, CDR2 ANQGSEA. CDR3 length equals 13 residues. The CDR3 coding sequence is TGCAGCGTTGAAGATCGGCTCCCCGGGGAGCAGTTCTTC. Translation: CSVEDRLPGEQFF.

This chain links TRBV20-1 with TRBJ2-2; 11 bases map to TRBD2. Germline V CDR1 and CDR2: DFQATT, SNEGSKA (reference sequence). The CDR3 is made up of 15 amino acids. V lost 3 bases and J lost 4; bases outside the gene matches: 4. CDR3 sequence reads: CSARVLAGGTGELFF. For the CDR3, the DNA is TGCAGTGCTAGGGTTCTAGCGGGGGGCACCGGGGAGCTGTTTTTT.

In nucleotides, the CDR3 is TGTGCCACCAGCCTAGCCGGGAGCGATACGCAGTATTTT. Its protein is CATSLAGSDTQYF. V gene TRBV15 combines with J gene TRBJ2-3; D perhaps matches TRBD2 (6 bases). The CDR3 extends over 13 amino acids. Trimming pared 5 bases from V and 6 bases from J, leaving 12 bases between. CDR1 and CDR2 from the germline V gene are LNHNV and YYDKDF (reference sequence).

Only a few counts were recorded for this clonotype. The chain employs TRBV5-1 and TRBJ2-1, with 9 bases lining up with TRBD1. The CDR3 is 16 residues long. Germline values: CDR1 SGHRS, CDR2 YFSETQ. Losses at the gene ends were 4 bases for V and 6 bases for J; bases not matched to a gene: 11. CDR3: CASSPQGQGASNEQFF. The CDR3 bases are TGCGCCAGCAGCCCCCAGGGACAGGGAGCCTCCAATGAGCAGTTCTTC.

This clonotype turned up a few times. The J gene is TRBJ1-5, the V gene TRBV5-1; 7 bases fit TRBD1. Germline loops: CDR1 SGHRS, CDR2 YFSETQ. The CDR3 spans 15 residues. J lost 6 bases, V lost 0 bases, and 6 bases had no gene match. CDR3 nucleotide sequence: TGCGCCAGCAGCTTGGAGGGGGCGGCGGGTCAGCCCCAGCATTTT. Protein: CASSLEGAAGQPQHF.

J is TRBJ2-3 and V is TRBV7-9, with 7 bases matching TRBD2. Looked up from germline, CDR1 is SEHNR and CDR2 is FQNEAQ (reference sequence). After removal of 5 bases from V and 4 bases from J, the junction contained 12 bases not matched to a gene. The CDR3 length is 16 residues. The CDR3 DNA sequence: TGTGCCAGCAGCCCGACGTCGGGGGGTGACTCAGATACGCAGTATTTT. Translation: CASSPTSGGDSDTQYF.

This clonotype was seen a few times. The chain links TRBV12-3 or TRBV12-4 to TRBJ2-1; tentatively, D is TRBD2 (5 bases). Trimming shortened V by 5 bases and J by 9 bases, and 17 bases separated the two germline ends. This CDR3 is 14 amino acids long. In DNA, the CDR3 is TGTGCCAGCAGTGTAATAACTAGGGATGGTGAGCAGTTCTTC. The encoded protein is CASSVITRDGEQFF.

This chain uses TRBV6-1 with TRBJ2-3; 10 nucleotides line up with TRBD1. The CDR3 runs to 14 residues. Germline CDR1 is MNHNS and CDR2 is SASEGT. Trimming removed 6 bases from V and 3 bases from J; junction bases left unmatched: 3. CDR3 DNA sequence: TGTGCCAGCAGACCGGACAGGGGGACAGATACGCAGTATTTT. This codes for CASRPDRGTDTQYF.

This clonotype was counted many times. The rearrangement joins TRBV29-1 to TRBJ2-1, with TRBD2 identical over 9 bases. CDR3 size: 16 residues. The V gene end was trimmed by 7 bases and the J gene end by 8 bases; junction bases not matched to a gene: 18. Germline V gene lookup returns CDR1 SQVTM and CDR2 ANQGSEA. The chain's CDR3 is CSAEGSGGRTVDEQFF. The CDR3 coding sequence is TGCAGCGCCGAGGGTAGCGGGGGACGTACGGTCGATGAGCAGTTCTTC.

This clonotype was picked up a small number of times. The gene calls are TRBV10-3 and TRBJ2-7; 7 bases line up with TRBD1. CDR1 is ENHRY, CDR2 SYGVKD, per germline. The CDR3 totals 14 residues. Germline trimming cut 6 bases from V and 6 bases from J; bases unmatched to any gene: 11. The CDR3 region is CAISPQGSIGEQYF. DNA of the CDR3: TGTGCCATCAGCCCACAGGGGTCGATTGGCGAGCAGTACTTC.

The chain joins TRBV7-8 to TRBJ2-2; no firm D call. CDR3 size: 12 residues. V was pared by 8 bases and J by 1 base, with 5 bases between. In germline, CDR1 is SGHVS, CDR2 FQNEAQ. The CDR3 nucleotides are TGTGCCAGCGAACAGAACACCGGGGAGCTGTTTTTT. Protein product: CASEQNTGELFF.

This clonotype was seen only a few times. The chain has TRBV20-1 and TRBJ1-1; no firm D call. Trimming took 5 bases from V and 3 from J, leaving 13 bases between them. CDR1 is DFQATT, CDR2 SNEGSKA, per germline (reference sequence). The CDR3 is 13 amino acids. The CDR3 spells CSAGPELDTEAFF. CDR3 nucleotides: TGCAGTGCTGGCCCCGAACTGGACACTGAAGCTTTCTTT.

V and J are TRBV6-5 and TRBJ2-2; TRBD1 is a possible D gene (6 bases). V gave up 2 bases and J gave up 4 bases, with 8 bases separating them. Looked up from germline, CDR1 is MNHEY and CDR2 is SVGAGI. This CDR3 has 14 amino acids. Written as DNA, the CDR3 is TGTGCCAGCAGTTACCAGGGGATCACCGGGGAGCTGTTTTTT. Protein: CASSYQGITGELFF.

The CDR3 nucleotides read TGTGCCAGCAGTTTAAGTTCAATTAATCAGCCCCAGCATTTT. Its protein product is CASSLSSINQPQHF. V gene TRBV12-3 or TRBV12-4 combines with J gene TRBJ1-5; D is unclear. This CDR3 has 14 amino acids. Trimming removed 2 bases from V and 4 bases from J, with 9 bases in between.

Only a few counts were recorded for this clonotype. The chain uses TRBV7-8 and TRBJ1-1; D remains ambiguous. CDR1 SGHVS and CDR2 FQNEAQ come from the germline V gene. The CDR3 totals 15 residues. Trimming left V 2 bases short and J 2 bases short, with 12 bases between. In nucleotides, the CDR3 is TGTGCCAGCAGCTTAAGGGCCAGAGAAAACACTGAAGCTTTCTTT. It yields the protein CASSLRARENTEAFF.

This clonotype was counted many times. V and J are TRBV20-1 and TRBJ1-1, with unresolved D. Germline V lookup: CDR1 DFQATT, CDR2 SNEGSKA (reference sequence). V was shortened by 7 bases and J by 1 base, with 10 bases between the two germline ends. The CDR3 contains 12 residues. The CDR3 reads CSVATANTEAFF. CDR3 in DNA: TGCAGTGTAGCCACAGCGAACACTGAAGCTTTCTTT.

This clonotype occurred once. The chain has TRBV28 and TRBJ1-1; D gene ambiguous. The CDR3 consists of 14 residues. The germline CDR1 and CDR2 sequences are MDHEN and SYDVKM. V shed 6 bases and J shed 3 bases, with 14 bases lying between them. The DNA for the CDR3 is TGTGCCAGCAGCCCCAACATCCGGGACACTGAAGCTTTCTTT. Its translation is CASSPNIRDTEAFF.

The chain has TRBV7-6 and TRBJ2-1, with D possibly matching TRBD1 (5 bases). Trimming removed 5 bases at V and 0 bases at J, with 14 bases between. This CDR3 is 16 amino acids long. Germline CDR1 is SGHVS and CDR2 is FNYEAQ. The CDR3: CASSLGQGRSYNEQFF. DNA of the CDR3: TGTGCCAGCAGCCTGGGCCAGGGTCGCTCCTACAATGAGCAGTTCTTC. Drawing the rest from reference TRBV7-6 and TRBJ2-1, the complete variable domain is GAGVSQSPRYKVTKRGQDVALRCDPISGHVSLYWYRQALGQGPEFLTYFNYEAQQDKSGLPNDRFSAERPEGSISTLTIQRTEQRDSAMYRCASSLGQGRSYNEQFFGPGTRLTVL.

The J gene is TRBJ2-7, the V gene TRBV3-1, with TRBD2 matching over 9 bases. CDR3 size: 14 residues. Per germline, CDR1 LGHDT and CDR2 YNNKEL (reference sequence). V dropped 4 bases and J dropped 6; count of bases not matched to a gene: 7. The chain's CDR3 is CASSPGLAVGEQYF. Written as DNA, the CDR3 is TGTGCCAGCAGCCCGGGACTAGCAGTAGGCGAGCAGTACTTC.

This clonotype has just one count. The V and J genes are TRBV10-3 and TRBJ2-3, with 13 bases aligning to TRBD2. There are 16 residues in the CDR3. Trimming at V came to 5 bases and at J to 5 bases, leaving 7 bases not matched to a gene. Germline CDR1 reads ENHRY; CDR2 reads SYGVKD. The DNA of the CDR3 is TGTGCCATCAGTCAGACTAGCGGGGGGTATGGAGATACGCAGTATTTT. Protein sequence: CAISQTSGGYGDTQYF.

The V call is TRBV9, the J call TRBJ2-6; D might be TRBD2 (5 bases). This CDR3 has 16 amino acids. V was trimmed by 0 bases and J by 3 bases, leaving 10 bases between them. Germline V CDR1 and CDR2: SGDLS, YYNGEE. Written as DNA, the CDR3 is TGTGCCAGCAGCGTAGTATCCGGGATTGGGGCCAACGTCCTGACTTTC. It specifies CASSVVSGIGANVLTF. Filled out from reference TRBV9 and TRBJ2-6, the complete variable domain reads DSGVTQTPKHLITATGQRVTLRCSPRSGDLSVYWYQQSLDQGLQFLIQYYNGEERAKGNILERFSAQQFPDLHSELNLSSLELGDSALYFCASSVVSGIGANVLTFGAGSRLTVL.

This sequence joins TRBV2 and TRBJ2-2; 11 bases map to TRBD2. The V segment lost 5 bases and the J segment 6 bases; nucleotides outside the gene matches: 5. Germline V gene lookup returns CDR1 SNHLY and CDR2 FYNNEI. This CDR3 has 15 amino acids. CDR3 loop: CASSSTSGDAGELFF. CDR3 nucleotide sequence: TGTGCCAGCAGTTCGACTAGCGGGGACGCCGGGGAGCTGTTTTTT.

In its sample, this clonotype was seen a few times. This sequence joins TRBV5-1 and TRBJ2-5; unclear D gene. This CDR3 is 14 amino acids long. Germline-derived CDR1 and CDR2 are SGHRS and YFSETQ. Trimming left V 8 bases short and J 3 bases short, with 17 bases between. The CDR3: CARSTRQNEETQYF. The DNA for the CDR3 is TGCGCCAGATCGACCCGGCAGAACGAAGAGACCCAGTACTTC.

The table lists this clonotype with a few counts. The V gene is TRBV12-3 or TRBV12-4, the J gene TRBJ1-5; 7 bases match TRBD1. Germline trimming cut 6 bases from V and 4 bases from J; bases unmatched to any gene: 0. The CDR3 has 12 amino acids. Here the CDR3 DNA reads TGTGCCAGCAGGACAGGGAATCAGCCCCAGCATTTT. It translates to CASRTGNQPQHF.

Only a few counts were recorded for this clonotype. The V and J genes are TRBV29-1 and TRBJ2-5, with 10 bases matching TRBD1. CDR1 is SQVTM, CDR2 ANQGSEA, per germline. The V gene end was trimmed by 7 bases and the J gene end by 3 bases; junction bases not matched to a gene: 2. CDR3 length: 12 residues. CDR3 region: CSAGQGEETQYF. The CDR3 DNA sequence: TGCAGCGCAGGACAGGGGGAAGAGACCCAGTACTTC.